The 30 T cell receptor beta chains below come from one sample, sequenced in a study of spatial heterogeneity in lung cancer. Each CDR3 protein gets one entry after TCRdb re-called the 5' RACE reads with MiXCR. The repertoire has 60,000 to 90,000 distinct CDR3 sequences, roughly 15% of them found once; the top ten carry about 7.1%. The time point: sample taken at primary tumor resection. Frozen PBMC, nontumor lung or tumor provided whole RNA, which was sequenced unsorted. The sample consisted of PBMCs, taken at surgery. The receptors come from a male donor with early-stage non-small cell lung cancer.

The table lists this clonotype with a few counts. The J gene is TRBJ2-1, the V gene TRBV11-1; D possibly corresponds to TRBD2 (6 bases). This CDR3 spans 15 amino acids. The V end was cut by 5 bases, the J end by 7 bases, with 18 bases between. Germline CDR1 SGHAT, CDR2 FQDESV (reference sequence). The DNA of the CDR3 is TGTGCCAGCAGCCGCGGCACACCCCGGGGGAATGAGCAGTTCTTC. Its translation: CASSRGTPRGNEQFF. Combining the CDR3 with reference TRBV11-1 and TRBJ2-1 gives the whole variable domain EAEVAQSPRYKITEKSQAVAFWCDPISGHATLYWYRQILGQGPELLVQFQDESVVDDSQLPKDRFSAERLKGVDSTLKIQPAELGDSAMYLCASSRGTPRGNEQFFGPGTRLTVL.

This clonotype was observed many times. The V call is TRBV29-1, the J call TRBJ2-5; a weak D match, TRBD2 (7 bases). Germline V gives CDR1 SQVTM, CDR2 ANQGSEA. V dropped 7 bases and J dropped 5 bases, with 20 bases sitting between them. This CDR3 has 14 amino acids. The CDR3 nucleotides read TGCAGCGCCCAAGGGGGAGGGAGTCAGGAGACCCAGTACTTC. This codes for CSAQGGGSQETQYF. Full variable domain (outside the CDR3, taken from reference TRBV29-1 and TRBJ2-5): SAVISQKPSRDICQRGTSLTIQCQVDSQVTMMFWYRQQPGQSLTLIATANQGSEATYESGFVIDKFPISRPNLTFSTLTVSNMSPEDSSIYLCSAQGGGSQETQYFGPGTRLLVL.

J is TRBJ2-1 and V is TRBV27; D gene uncertain. Trimming shortened V by 4 bases and J by 4 bases, and 11 bases separated the two germline ends. CDR3 length equals 14 residues. Germline V gene lookup returns CDR1 MNHEY and CDR2 SMNVEV (reference sequence). In DNA, the CDR3 is TGTGCCAGCAGTTCCCATCCCTCTTACAATGAGCAGTTCTTC. Its protein product is CASSSHPSYNEQFF.

The genes are TRBV5-1 and TRBJ2-3; 13 bases match TRBD2. CDR1 and CDR2 (germline): SGHRS, YFSETQ. There are 16 residues in the CDR3. After removal of 3 bases from V and 1 base from J, the junction contained 2 bases not matched to a gene. The CDR3 DNA is TGCGCCAGCAGCTCAGGACTAGCGGGAGGCACAGATACGCAGTATTTT. It translates to CASSSGLAGGTDTQYF.

The chain carries TRBV10-3 and TRBJ2-1, with D possibly being TRBD1 (5 bases). Deletions cut 8 bases from V and 5 bases from J, with 10 bases between. The CDR3 sequence is 12 residues long. Germline-derived CDR1 and CDR2 are ENHRY and SYGVKD. CDR3 loop: CAIQGRNNEQFF. CDR3 coding DNA: TGTGCCATCCAGGGCAGAAACAATGAGCAGTTCTTC.

The sample holds many counts of this clonotype. This chain joins TRBV19 and TRBJ1-2; no firm D call. Between the trimmed V and J ends, which lost 0 bases and 7 bases, there was a span of 15 bases. Germline lookup yields CDR1 LNHDA and CDR2 SQIVND (reference sequence). The CDR3 has 15 residues. The CDR3 DNA is TGTGCCAGTAGTATAGATTCCGCCCTGATGAGTGGCTACACCTTC. This translates into CASSIDSALMSGYTF.

This clonotype was counted only a few times. The chain employs TRBV5-1 and TRBJ2-7; D gene unclear. This CDR3 spans 13 amino acids. The V gene lost 1 base and the J gene lost 1 base, with 6 bases spanning the gap. CDR1 is SGHRS and CDR2 is YFSETQ in the germline V gene. CDR3: CASSLLGSYEQYF. CDR3 nucleotides: TGCGCCAGCAGCTTGCTGGGGTCCTACGAGCAGTACTTC.

Ten or more counts support this clonotype. The chain links TRBV7-8 to TRBJ2-1; D is perhaps TRBD1 (6 bases). The germline V gene encodes CDR1 SGHVS and CDR2 FQNEAQ. The V end lost 5 bases, the J end lost 7 bases, and 12 bases lay between the germline ends. The CDR3 is made up of 13 amino acids. The CDR3 sequence is CASSLLRGNEQFF. In DNA form, the CDR3 reads TGTGCCAGCAGCCTCCTAAGGGGGAATGAGCAGTTCTTC.

This clonotype was recorded a few times. The rearrangement uses TRBV12-3 or TRBV12-4 and TRBJ2-2; D may match TRBD1 or TRBD2 (5 bases each). The CDR3 consists of 15 residues. Trimming cost V 2 bases and J 4 bases, with 11 bases left between them. CDR3 protein: CASSLRGALTGELFF. CDR3 DNA sequence: TGTGCCAGCAGTTTACGAGGGGCTCTCACCGGGGAGCTGTTTTTT.

The CDR3 reads CASSRDRLGHSPLHF. For the CDR3, the DNA is TGTGCCAGCAGCCGGGACAGGCTGGGGCATTCACCCCTCCACTTT. J is TRBJ1-6 and V is TRBV7-9; 8 bases are a match to TRBD1. CDR1 and CDR2 from the germline V gene are SEHNR and FQNEAQ (reference sequence). After removal of 5 bases from V and 8 bases from J, the junction contained 8 bases not matched to a gene. This CDR3 has 15 amino acids. The full variable domain, rest sourced from reference TRBV7-9 and TRBJ1-6, is DTGVSQNPRHKITKRGQNVTFRCDPISEHNRLYWYRQTLGQGPEFLTYFQNEAQLEKSRLLSDRFSAERPKGSFSTLEIQRTEQGDSAMYLCASSRDRLGHSPLHFGNGTRLTVT.

This clonotype has ten or more counts. The chain is built from TRBV5-5 and TRBJ1-4; weak D call: TRBD1 (5 bases). The CDR3 sequence is 21 residues long. The V and J ends lost 4 bases and 4 bases respectively, with 32 bases between them. Germline V gene data show CDR1 as SGHKS and CDR2 as YYEKEE (reference sequence). The CDR3 DNA reads as TGTGCCAGCAGCCCTCCGTTCGGGTATGGACAAGGACCCTGGGGTAATGAAAAACTGTTTTTT. Translation gives CASSPPFGYGQGPWGNEKLFF.

This clonotype has only a few counts. This rearrangement joins TRBV27 to TRBJ2-3; 7 positions agree with TRBD1. The CDR3 has 14 amino acids. J gave up 4 bases and V 6 bases, and 7 bases lay outside the gene matches. The germline CDR1 and CDR2 sequences are MNHEY and SMNVEV (reference sequence). The CDR3 DNA reads TGTGCCAGCAGCAATAAGGGGGCCCCAGATACGCAGTATTTT. As protein: CASSNKGAPDTQYF.

This clonotype was detected once. CDR3 sequence: CASRKGGGTDTQYF. The CDR3 DNA is TGTGCCAGCAGAAAGGGAGGGGGCACAGATACGCAGTATTTT. The chain recombines TRBV27 with TRBJ2-3, with 7 bases identical to TRBD2. Germline assignment: CDR1 MNHEY and CDR2 SMNVEV (reference sequence). Germline trimming cut 6 bases from V and 1 base from J; bases unmatched to any gene: 4. The CDR3 has 14 residues.

CDR3 DNA sequence: TGCAGTGCCGCCGCGGGGACAGGAAATCAGCCCCAGCATTTT. Translated: CSAAAGTGNQPQHF. The V call is TRBV20-1, the J call TRBJ1-5; 8 nucleotides agree with TRBD1. The length of the CDR3 is 14 residues. Germline CDR1 reads DFQATT; CDR2 reads SNEGSKA (reference sequence). Trimming removed 6 bases from V and 4 bases from J; junction bases left unmatched: 8.

The chain has TRBV19 and TRBJ2-4, with D possibly matching TRBD2 (6 bases). The length of the CDR3 is 15 residues. Germline V lookup: CDR1 LNHDA, CDR2 SQIVND (reference sequence). The V and J ends lost 4 bases and 9 bases respectively, with 19 bases between them. DNA of the CDR3: TGTGCCAGTAGTAAGCTGCTGAGTGGGAGGATCATTCAGTACTTC. As protein: CASSKLLSGRIIQYF.

This clonotype was picked up a small number of times. V usage is TRBV28 and J usage is TRBJ1-5; D not certain. V lost 5 bases, J lost 3 bases, and 2 bases lay in between. CDR1 is MDHEN, CDR2 SYDVKM, per germline. The CDR3 extends over 11 amino acids. CDR3 in DNA: TGTGCCAGCAGTGTCAATCAGCCCCAGCATTTT. Translated: CASSVNQPQHF.

V usage is TRBV24-1 and J usage is TRBJ2-7; D may correspond to TRBD1 or TRBD2 (5 bases each). V lost 1 base to trimming and J lost 2 bases, with 14 bases between them. Germline V lookup: CDR1 KGHDR, CDR2 SFDVKD. The CDR3 sequence is 16 residues long. As DNA, the CDR3 is TGTGCCACCAGTGATTTAGGGGACGTCGGCCCCTACGAGCAGTACTTC. Translation: CATSDLGDVGPYEQYF.

This clonotype occurred many times. This rearrangement joins TRBV6-6 to TRBJ2-3; D is unresolved. CDR3 size: 13 residues. Per the germline V gene, CDR1 is MNHNY and CDR2 is SVGAGI (reference sequence). V was clipped by 7 bases and J by 0 bases, with 8 bases between them. The DNA for the CDR3 is TGTGCCAGCAAAGGAGTTAGCACAGATACGCAGTATTTT. Protein product: CASKGVSTDTQYF.

By its share, this clonotype is medium-sized. The J gene is TRBJ2-7, the V gene TRBV12-3 or TRBV12-4; D unclear. Trimming pared 7 bases from V and 2 bases from J, leaving 12 bases between. The CDR3 loop spans 13 amino acids. The CDR3: CASTPGQPYEQYF. In DNA, the CDR3 is TGTGCCAGCACCCCCGGGCAGCCCTACGAGCAGTACTTC.

This chain uses TRBV11-2 with TRBJ2-7, with D perhaps TRBD1 (6 bases). V was trimmed by 5 bases and J by 5 bases, leaving 19 bases between them. The CDR3 spans 15 residues. Germline V gene sequence: CDR1 SGHAT, CDR2 FQNNGV. The CDR3, as DNA: TGTGCCAGCAGCCTAGTGGGCGGGTCAGGGGACGAGCAGTACTTC. Its translation is CASSLVGGSGDEQYF.

This clonotype was counted many times. V usage is TRBV7-2 and J usage is TRBJ2-5, with 8 positions matching TRBD2. In germline, CDR1 is SGHTA, CDR2 FQGNSA. V shed 1 base and J 5 bases; nucleotides not matched to a gene: 9. CDR3 length equals 16 residues. This CDR3 reads CASSLVRGLAHETQYF. CDR3 in DNA: TGTGCCAGCAGCTTAGTAAGAGGACTAGCTCATGAGACCCAGTACTTC.

This clonotype has a handful of counts. The rearrangement joins TRBV4-2 to TRBJ2-2; D is undetermined. The ends were cut back, 0 bases at V and 8 bases at J, with 10 bases in the middle. CDR3 size: 14 residues. Germline lookup yields CDR1 LGHNA and CDR2 YNFKEQ. The CDR3 DNA sequence: TGTGCCAGCAGCCAAGATCTTATTCCGGGGGAGCTGTTTTTT. This gives the protein CASSQDLIPGELFF.

Only a few counts were recorded for this clonotype. The rearrangement links TRBV7-8 to TRBJ2-1; 8 nucleotides agree with TRBD2. The CDR3 spans 15 residues. Germline CDR1 reads SGHVS; CDR2 reads FQNEAQ. V shed 2 bases and J 0 bases; nucleotides not matched to a gene: 0. In DNA form, the CDR3 reads TGTGCCAGCAGCTTAAGCGGGAGCTCCTACAATGAGCAGTTCTTC. Its translation: CASSLSGSSYNEQFF.

The sample holds many counts of this clonotype. The rearrangement uses TRBV5-4 and TRBJ2-7; 8 nucleotides align to TRBD1. The CDR3 runs 17 residues. The junction had 16 bases not matched to a gene; V was cut back by 5 bases and J by 3 bases. CDR1 is SGHNT and CDR2 is YYREEE in the germline V gene (reference sequence). The CDR3 loop reads CASSNGQGRLLSYEQYF. CDR3 sequence (DNA): TGTGCCAGCAGTAACGGACAGGGTAGGCTTTTGAGCTACGAGCAGTACTTC.

This chain uses TRBV12-3 or TRBV12-4 with TRBJ1-6; the D is unclear. Trimming pared 4 bases from V and 8 bases from J, leaving 12 bases between. The CDR3 runs 14 residues. CDR3 region: CASSYFVRDSPLHF. The CDR3 DNA reads TGTGCCAGCAGTTACTTCGTACGGGATTCACCCCTCCACTTT.

This clonotype was picked up a small number of times. Relative to the germline gene, one junction end is altered; a read error may explain this. This chain connects TRBV3-1 to TRBJ1-4, with unresolved D. Germline CDR1 and CDR2: LGHDT and YNNKEL (reference sequence). CDR3 size: 11 residues. CDR3 DNA: TGTGCCAGCAGCCAAGATGAAGTTTTGCAGTTT. Encoded protein: CASSQDEVLQF. Supplemented by reference TRBV3-1 and TRBJ1-4, the full variable domain reads DTAVSQTPKYLVTQMGNDKSIKCEQNLGHDTMYWYKQDSKKFLKIMFSYNNKELIINETVPNRFSPKSPDKAHLNLHINSLELGDSAVYFCASSQDEVLQFGSGTQLSVL.

The J gene is TRBJ1-4, the V gene TRBV4-1; no clear D. The germline V and J ends were trimmed by 4 bases and 11 bases, with 17 bases remaining between them. The CDR3 sequence is 14 residues long. Per germline, CDR1 MGHRA and CDR2 YSYEKL. CDR3 residues: CASSLPRGRRKLFF. CDR3 sequence (DNA): TGCGCCAGCAGCCTACCGAGAGGGAGACGGAAACTGTTTTTT.

This clonotype was seen just once. The chain employs TRBV19 and TRBJ1-5, with 7 nucleotides matching TRBD1. The J segment lost 6 bases and the V segment lost 9 bases, leaving 11 bases of the junction unmatched. CDR3 length: 14 amino acids. Germline CDR1 LNHDA, CDR2 SQIVND (reference sequence). CDR3: CASWDSPGLQPQHF. CDR3 in DNA: TGTGCCAGCTGGGACAGTCCTGGTCTTCAGCCCCAGCATTTT. The full variable domain, with the rest looked up from reference TRBV19 and TRBJ1-5, is DGGITQSPKYLFRKEGQNVTLSCEQNLNHDAMYWYRQDPGQGLRLIYYSQIVNDFQKGDIAEGYSVSREKKESFPLTVTSAQKNPTAFYLCASWDSPGLQPQHFGDGTRLSIL.

This clonotype was observed a few times. The rearrangement links TRBV4-2 to TRBJ2-3; TRBD2 agrees at 11 bases. CDR3 length: 17 residues. CDR1 is LGHNA and CDR2 is YNFKEQ in the germline V gene. V lost 4 bases, J lost 1 base, and 7 bases stayed unmatched. CDR3 sequence reads: CASSPQGTSGRTDTQYF. The CDR3, as DNA: TGTGCCAGCAGCCCACAAGGGACTAGCGGCCGCACAGATACGCAGTATTTT.

V is TRBV5-1 and J is TRBJ2-1, with 12 bases fitting TRBD1. There are 16 residues in the CDR3. Per the germline V gene, CDR1 is SGHRS and CDR2 is YFSETQ. Germline trimming cut 4 bases from V and 8 bases from J; bases unmatched to any gene: 10. CDR3 residues: CASSPAGQGATDEQFF. For the CDR3, the DNA is TGCGCCAGCAGCCCGGCGGGACAGGGGGCTACGGATGAGCAGTTCTTC.